These 26 T cell receptor beta chains originate from one sample sequenced in a study of neurological immune-mediated disorders. Each CDR3 protein is one row after TCRdb ran MiXCR on the 5' RACE reads. In the table there are approximately 100,000 distinct CDR3 sequences, about 3.8% of which are singletons. Sequencing was performed on PBMCs. The receptors come from a woman aged 18-35 years with multiple sclerosis.

This clonotype was counted ten times or more. This sequence joins TRBV4-3 and TRBJ2-7; D tentatively reads TRBD1 or TRBD2 (5 bases each). Germline CDR1 is LGHNA and CDR2 is YSLEER. The CDR3 is 15 amino acids. V was trimmed by 0 bases and J by 5 bases, leaving 14 bases between them. The CDR3 sequence: CASSQERGARNEQYF. CDR3 bases: TGCGCCAGCAGCCAAGAGAGGGGCGCGCGGAACGAGCAGTACTTC.

J is TRBJ1-2 and V is TRBV7-9, with 7 bases aligning to TRBD1. The ends lost 0 bases at V and 7 bases at J; junction bases unmatched: 5. The germline gives CDR1 SEHNR, CDR2 FQNEAQ (reference sequence). CDR3 length: 14 residues. The CDR3 sequence: CASSLADRTLGYTF. The CDR3 DNA follows: TGTGCCAGCAGCTTAGCGGACAGGACTCTTGGCTACACCTTC.

This clonotype was observed at least ten times. This chain links TRBV29-1 with TRBJ1-5; TRBD1 aligns across 7 bases. The CDR3 runs 14 residues. The V and J ends lost 4 bases and 6 bases, in that order; junction bases with no gene match: 9. Per germline, CDR1 SQVTM and CDR2 ANQGSEA. CDR3 residues: CSVATGDSRQPQHF. DNA of the CDR3: TGCAGCGTTGCCACTGGGGACAGTCGTCAGCCCCAGCATTTT. Combining the CDR3 with reference TRBV29-1 and TRBJ1-5 gives the whole variable domain SAVISQKPSRDICQRGTSLTIQCQVDSQVTMMFWYRQQPGQSLTLIATANQGSEATYESGFVIDKFPISRPNLTFSTLTVSNMSPEDSSIYLCSVATGDSRQPQHFGDGTRLSIL.

Ten or more counts support this clonotype. The chain couples TRBV6-2 or TRBV6-3 to TRBJ2-3; D is undetermined. V gave up 2 bases and J gave up 7 bases, with 7 bases separating them. Germline V gene lookup returns CDR1 MNHEY and CDR2 SVGEGT. The CDR3 is made up of 12 amino acids. The CDR3 here is CASSYARNTQYF. CDR3 in DNA: TGTGCCAGCAGTTACGCGAGAAATACGCAGTATTTT.

This clonotype was seen repeatedly, ten times or more. This CDR3 is CATSRDGISWNSGNTIYF. CDR3 bases: TGTGCCACCAGCAGAGATGGGATCTCATGGAACTCTGGAAACACCATATATTTT. This chain links TRBV15 with TRBJ1-3; the D is unclear. Trimming took off 0 bases at V and 0 bases at J, with 15 bases between the two ends. The length of the CDR3 is 18 residues. CDR1 is LNHNV, CDR2 YYDKDF, per germline (reference sequence).

With regard to this clonotype: It may be a read error: a sequence one base away is much more abundant. V usage is TRBV20-1 and J usage is TRBJ1-5; 7 bases line up with TRBD1. CDR3 length equals 12 residues. CDR1 and CDR2 from the germline V gene are DFQATT and SNEGSKA (reference sequence). This CDR3 is CSARTGIKPQNF. The CDR3 region has the DNA TGCAGTGCTAGGACAGGGATCAAGCCCCAGAATTTT.

Ten or more counts support this clonotype. The V call is TRBV4-1, the J call TRBJ1-3; weak D call: TRBD1 (5 bases). The germline CDR1 and CDR2 sequences are MGHRA and YSYEKL. The CDR3 extends over 15 amino acids. V was clipped by 0 bases and J by 4 bases, with 10 bases between them. DNA of the CDR3: TGCGCCAGCAGCCAAGAGGCGGGGGACGGAAACACCATATATTTT. Amino acid sequence: CASSQEAGDGNTIYF.

This clonotype has a count of ten or more. The J gene is TRBJ2-2, the V gene TRBV20-1; 14 bases are shared with TRBD2. Per the germline V gene, CDR1 is DFQATT and CDR2 is SNEGSKA (reference sequence). After removal of 3 bases from V and 0 bases from J, the junction contained 3 bases not matched to a gene. The CDR3 consists of 17 residues. CDR3 sequence: CSASGLAGGANTGELFF. The DNA for the CDR3 is TGCAGTGCTAGCGGACTAGCGGGAGGCGCGAACACCGGGGAGCTGTTTTTT.

This clonotype was detected ten times or more. The chain's CDR3 is CASSPRTASYEQYF. The CDR3 nucleotides read TGTGCCAGCAGTCCGCGGACGGCTTCCTACGAGCAGTACTTC. V and J are TRBV12-3 or TRBV12-4 and TRBJ2-7, with no clear D. This CDR3 has 14 residues. Trimming pared 5 bases from V and 1 base from J, leaving 12 bases between.

This clonotype showed up many times. This chain uses TRBV20-1 with TRBJ1-1; D is unclear. The CDR3 has 11 amino acids. Trimming shortened V by 3 bases and J by 6 bases, and 8 bases separated the two germline ends. The V gene's germline CDR1 is DFQATT and CDR2 SNEGSKA (reference sequence). The CDR3 protein is CSASEVAEAFF. The CDR3, as DNA: TGCAGTGCTAGCGAGGTGGCTGAAGCTTTCTTT.

This clonotype was observed at least ten times. The genes are TRBV7-2 and TRBJ2-7, with TRBD2 identical over 10 bases. Germline CDR1 and CDR2: SGHTA and FQGNSA. The CDR3 runs 15 residues. Unmatched junction bases numbered 9, after V lost 4 bases and J lost 6 bases. CDR3 in amino acids: CASSSRAGGPSEQYF. CDR3 coding DNA: TGTGCCAGCAGCTCACGAGCGGGAGGGCCTTCCGAGCAGTACTTC.

This clonotype occurred many times. The J gene is TRBJ2-5, the V gene TRBV7-2; D possibly corresponds to TRBD2 (6 bases). The CDR3 is made up of 14 amino acids. The germline V gene encodes CDR1 SGHTA and CDR2 FQGNSA. Trimming took off 5 bases at V and 2 bases at J, with 12 bases between the two ends. The CDR3 DNA is TGTGCCAGCAGCGCCAACAGCGGGCAAGAGACCCAGTACTTC. Amino acids: CASSANSGQETQYF.

There are many counts of this clonotype. The CDR3 loop is CSASVAGGQSYEQYF. The CDR3 nucleotides read TGCAGTGCTAGCGTAGCGGGAGGCCAATCCTACGAGCAGTACTTC. The chain combines TRBV20-1 with TRBJ2-7; 10 bases are a match to TRBD2. Germline V lookup: CDR1 DFQATT, CDR2 SNEGSKA (reference sequence). With 3 bases clipped from V and 1 base from J, the junction kept 6 bases outside the gene matches. The CDR3 is 15 amino acids.

This clonotype was observed many times. CDR3 region: CASSLKSQNRGNEQYF. The CDR3 DNA is TGCGCCAGCAGCTTGAAATCGCAGAACCGGGGGAACGAGCAGTACTTC. V and J are TRBV5-1 and TRBJ2-7, with a possible D match to TRBD2 (6 bases). The V end lost 1 base, the J end lost 5 bases, and 19 bases lay between the germline ends. The CDR3 covers 16 residues. Germline V gene sequence: CDR1 SGHRS, CDR2 YFSETQ.

Ten or more counts support this clonotype. The chain joins TRBV28 to TRBJ2-7; 9 bases map to TRBD2. The J segment lost 3 bases and the V segment lost 4 bases, leaving 4 bases of the junction unmatched. The CDR3 covers 14 residues. Germline CDR1 MDHEN, CDR2 SYDVKM. This chain's CDR3 is CASSSSSGNYEQYF. CDR3 DNA: TGTGCCAGCAGTTCCTCTAGCGGGAACTACGAGCAGTACTTC.

This clonotype was detected ten times or more. The V gene is TRBV5-1, the J gene TRBJ1-4; D is undetermined. Germline V gene data show CDR1 as SGHRS and CDR2 as YFSETQ. V lost 4 bases, J lost 1 base, and 8 bases lay in between. This CDR3 has 14 amino acids. CDR3 protein: CASSPSITNEKLFF. The CDR3, as DNA: TGCGCCAGCAGCCCGTCGATAACTAATGAAAAACTGTTTTTT.

In its sample, this clonotype was seen many times. The chain recombines TRBV6-4 with TRBJ2-1; 9 bases match TRBD2. This CDR3 is built from 14 residues. With 9 bases clipped from V and 9 bases from J, the junction kept 12 bases outside the gene matches. The V gene's germline CDR1 is MRHNA and CDR2 SNTAGT. For the CDR3, the DNA is TGTGCCAGTCGAAGTTTAGCGGGAGCTGTTGAGCAGTTCTTC. Its protein product is CASRSLAGAVEQFF.

This clonotype was observed at least ten times. The chain carries TRBV10-3 and TRBJ2-1, with 13 positions matching TRBD2. CDR1 and CDR2 from the germline V gene are ENHRY and SYGVKD. CDR3 length: 17 residues. With 3 bases clipped from V and 4 bases from J, the junction kept 6 bases outside the gene matches. CDR3 DNA sequence: TGTGCCATCAGTGACTATGAGACTAGCGGGGGGTACAATGAGCAGTTCTTC. Its translation: CAISDYETSGGYNEQFF.

This clonotype was counted a few times. J is TRBJ2-7 and V is TRBV3-1; D unclear. The germline gives CDR1 LGHDT, CDR2 YNNKEL (reference sequence). The CDR3 sequence is 14 residues long. The ends were cut back, 0 bases at V and 3 bases at J, with 9 bases in the middle. Here the CDR3 DNA reads TGTGCCAGCAGCCAAGATGTACGGATCTACGAGCAGTACTTC. This encodes CASSQDVRIYEQYF.

This clonotype was observed at least ten times. This chain links TRBV6-2 or TRBV6-3 with TRBJ2-7, with 7 bases lining up with TRBD1. The CDR3 is made up of 15 amino acids. Trimming cost V 6 bases and J 2 bases; bases outside gene matches: 10. Germline assignment: CDR1 MNHEY and CDR2 SVGEGT. The CDR3 reads CASSHFGDRPYEQYF. CDR3 nucleotide sequence: TGTGCCAGCAGCCATTTCGGGGACAGACCCTACGAGCAGTACTTC.

This clonotype was found many times. This rearrangement joins TRBV5-1 to TRBJ2-3, with 8 bases that match TRBD2. Trimming cost V 5 bases and J 1 base; bases outside gene matches: 9. This CDR3 comprises 16 residues. CDR1 is SGHRS, CDR2 YFSETQ, per germline. The CDR3 sequence: CASRQGLVLGTDTQYF. The DNA of the CDR3 is TGCGCCAGCAGACAGGGACTAGTCTTAGGCACAGATACGCAGTATTTT.

This clonotype was counted ten times or more. The V and J genes are TRBV20-1 and TRBJ2-6; 10 nucleotides line up with TRBD2. Germline trimming cut 3 bases from V and 0 bases from J; bases unmatched to any gene: 11. Germline CDR1 and CDR2: DFQATT and SNEGSKA (reference sequence). CDR3 length equals 19 residues. CDR3 amino acids: CSASPQLAGTSSGANVLTF. For the CDR3, the DNA is TGCAGTGCTAGTCCCCAACTAGCGGGGACTAGCTCTGGGGCCAACGTCCTGACTTTC.

The table lists this clonotype with many counts. This rearrangement joins TRBV5-1 to TRBJ2-1, with 9 bases identical to TRBD1. V dropped 4 bases and J dropped 8; count of bases not matched to a gene: 13. The CDR3 sequence is 16 residues long. Germline V CDR1 and CDR2: SGHRS, YFSETQ. CDR3 sequence reads: CASSILGQGVSDEQFF. The CDR3 DNA follows: TGCGCCAGCAGCATACTGGGACAGGGAGTAAGCGATGAGCAGTTCTTC.

This chain joins TRBV6-4 and TRBJ1-2, with D maybe TRBD1 (5 bases). V dropped 6 bases and J dropped 2 bases, with 13 bases sitting between them. The CDR3 has 14 residues. CDR1 is MRHNA and CDR2 is SNTAGT in the germline V gene. As DNA, the CDR3 is TGTGCCAGCAGGTCAACAGGTCCCAACTATGGCTACACCTTC. The encoded protein is CASRSTGPNYGYTF.

This clonotype was seen at least ten times. The chain is built from TRBV5-5 and TRBJ2-2, with D unclear. CDR3 length equals 16 residues. Trimming took 0 bases from V and 1 from J, leaving 10 bases between them. Germline V gives CDR1 SGHKS, CDR2 YYEKEE (reference sequence). This chain's CDR3 is CASSLGHLLNTGELFF. Written as DNA, the CDR3 is TGTGCCAGCAGCTTGGGTCACCTACTGAACACCGGGGAGCTGTTTTTT.

This clonotype came up a few times. The chain recombines TRBV12-3 or TRBV12-4 with TRBJ2-1; perhaps D is TRBD1 or TRBD2 (6 bases each). The CDR3 has 13 residues. Deletions cut 6 bases from V and 12 bases from J, with 18 bases between. CDR3 sequence reads: CASRGGQPLGQFF. In DNA form, the CDR3 reads TGTGCCAGCAGGGGAGGACAGCCCTTAGGGCAGTTCTTC.